These 17 T cell receptor beta chains were sequenced from one sample in a study of lymphopenia after photon versus proton radiotherapy. Clones were sequenced by immunoSEQ multiplex PCR, and TCRdb holds only the in-frame ones, with some missing. The data contain roughly 76,000 clones, 85% to 95% of them singletons. The specimen was peripheral blood, collected from a patient treated with photon-based radiotherapy. The source of these receptors is a woman between 40 and 50 years old with cholangiocarcinoma.

CDR3 in amino acids: CAWDYAAEQYF. The CDR3 DNA follows: TGTGCCTGGGACTACGCTGCCGAGCAGTACTTC. V is TRBV30 and J is TRBJ2-7; tentative D call: TRBD2 (5 bases). The CDR3 length is 11 residues. The germline V and J ends were trimmed by 5 bases and 6 bases, with 11 bases remaining between them. Germline values: CDR1 GTSNPN, CDR2 SVGIG (reference sequence).

This chain links TRBV14 with TRBJ1-1, with a weak D call TRBD1 (6 bases). V was clipped by 4 bases and J by 4 bases, with 19 bases between them. The CDR3 consists of 16 residues. CDR1 and CDR2 from the germline V gene are SGHDN and FVKESK. CDR3 nucleotides: TGTGCCAGCAGCCGCCAAGATCAGGGGTTGAGCACTGAAGCTTTCTTT. It encodes CASSRQDQGLSTEAFF.

The rearrangement uses TRBV9 and TRBJ1-2; the match to TRBD1 covers 12 bases. The germline CDR1 and CDR2 sequences are SGDLS and YYNGEE. The ends lost 0 bases at V and 2 bases at J; junction bases unmatched: 5. The CDR3 contains 17 residues. The CDR3 loop reads CASSVGGGTGGNYGYTF. DNA for the CDR3: TGTGCCAGCAGCGTAGGTGGGGGGACAGGGGGCAACTATGGCTACACCTTC.

The CDR3 sequence is CASGLRDRGDTNEKLFF. The CDR3 coding sequence is TGTGCTAGTGGTTTGAGGGACAGGGGTGACACTAATGAAAAACTGTTTTTT. The V and J genes are TRBV12-5 and TRBJ1-4, with 10 bases identical to TRBD1. Germline CDR1 LGHNT, CDR2 FRNRAP. V was pared by 2 bases and J by 2 bases, with 5 bases of the junction left unmatched. This CDR3 has 17 residues.

The chain combines TRBV19 with TRBJ2-7; D is unresolved. Trimming cost V 2 bases and J 2 bases, with 13 bases left between them. The germline V gene encodes CDR1 LNHDA and CDR2 SQIVND (reference sequence). CDR3 length: 15 amino acids. CDR3 DNA: TGTGCCAGTAGTATAAGTTCCCTGGCGCCCTACGAGCAGTACTTC. Translating it yields CASSISSLAPYEQYF.

J is TRBJ1-4 and V is TRBV5-1, with 7 bases that match TRBD1. The CDR3 length is 17 residues. J lost 0 bases, V lost 3 bases, and 8 bases had no gene match. Per germline, CDR1 SGHRS and CDR2 YFSETQ. CDR3 region: CASSWGQNLATNEKLFF. CDR3 sequence (DNA): TGCGCCAGCAGCTGGGGACAGAACCTCGCAACTAATGAAAAACTGTTTTTT.

The V and J genes are TRBV9 and TRBJ1-2, with D perhaps matching TRBD1 (5 bases). The CDR3 has 13 residues. V was shortened by 4 bases and J by 2 bases, with 9 bases between the two germline ends. CDR1 is SGDLS, CDR2 YYNGEE, per germline. The CDR3 spells CASSQTENYGYTF. DNA of the CDR3: TGTGCCAGCAGCCAGACAGAGAACTATGGCTACACCTTC.

The V gene is TRBV11-2, the J gene TRBJ2-3, with D unclear. CDR3 length: 15 amino acids. The V and J ends lost 0 bases and 5 bases respectively, with 12 bases between them. Germline V CDR1 and CDR2: SGHAT, FQNNGV. The CDR3 spells CASSLEGNRVDTQYF. CDR3 bases: TGTGCCAGCAGCTTAGAAGGGAACCGGGTAGATACGCAGTATTTT.

This sequence joins TRBV5-6 and TRBJ1-6, with D unresolved. Germline CDR1 is SGHDT and CDR2 is YYEEEE. The CDR3 spans 15 residues. Trimming took off 4 bases at V and 5 bases at J, with 13 bases between the two ends. The CDR3, as DNA: TGTGCCAGCAGCCTAGGCGGACTAAATAATTCACCCCTCCACTTT. This translates into CASSLGGLNNSPLHF.

V usage is TRBV7-3 and J usage is TRBJ1-6; D remains unclear. The CDR3 is 14 residues long. Trimming took off 3 bases at V and 0 bases at J, with 3 bases between the two ends. CDR1 is SGHTA and CDR2 is FQGTGA in the germline V gene. CDR3 nucleotides: TGTGCCAGCAGCTTGAGCTCCTATAATTCACCCCTCCACTTT. Translating it yields CASSLSSYNSPLHF.

The V and J genes are TRBV6-1 and TRBJ1-1; no definite D call. There are 13 residues in the CDR3. V dropped 3 bases and J dropped 5 bases, with 10 bases sitting between them. CDR1 is MNHNS and CDR2 is SASEGT in the germline V gene. CDR3 coding DNA: TGTGCCAGCAGTGAGGGGTCTAGTACTGAAGCTTTCTTT. This translates into CASSEGSSTEAFF.

V and J are TRBV10-3 and TRBJ2-2; 8 bases match TRBD1. Germline CDR1 ENHRY, CDR2 SYGVKD. The CDR3 has 17 residues. V lost 4 bases and J lost 14; bases outside the gene matches: 21. This chain's CDR3 is CAISGRTGLHGFGKLFF. The CDR3 DNA is TGTGCCATCAGTGGAAGGACAGGGTTGCACGGTTTTGGGAAACTGTTTTTT.

The chain is built from TRBV6-5 and TRBJ2-1; TRBD1 matches at 7 bases. Germline V gene sequence: CDR1 MNHEY, CDR2 SVGAGI. This CDR3 is built from 13 residues. The V gene end was trimmed by 6 bases and the J gene end by 4 bases; junction bases not matched to a gene: 3. DNA of the CDR3: TGTGCCAGCAGAACGGGACAGTACAATGAGCAGTTCTTC. Its protein is CASRTGQYNEQFF.

V and J are TRBV7-2 and TRBJ1-1; possible D gene TRBD1, 6 bases. CDR3 length: 13 residues. V dropped 7 bases and J dropped 4 bases, with 13 bases sitting between them. CDR1 is SGHTA, CDR2 FQGNSA, per germline. The CDR3 loop reads CASNDQGTTEAFF. CDR3 DNA: TGTGCCAGCAACGACCAGGGGACCACTGAAGCTTTCTTT. Looking up the rest from reference TRBV7-2 and TRBJ1-1 gives the full variable domain: GAGVSQSPSNKVTEKGKDVELRCDPISGHTALYWYRQSLGQGLEFLIYFQGNSAPDKSGLPSDRFSAERTGGSVSTLTIQRTQQEDSAVYLCASNDQGTTEAFFGQGTRLTVV.

The chain recombines TRBV27 with TRBJ2-7; D not certain. Trimming removed 1 base at V and 0 bases at J, with 7 bases between. The CDR3 contains 14 residues. Germline CDR1 and CDR2: MNHEY and SMNVEV (reference sequence). The CDR3 loop reads CASSLYGSSYEQYF. The CDR3 coding sequence is TGTGCCAGCAGTTTATACGGAAGCTCCTACGAGCAGTACTTC.

The chain combines TRBV29-1 with TRBJ1-4; the match to TRBD1 covers 11 bases. Germline values: CDR1 SQVTM, CDR2 ANQGSEA. This CDR3 spans 13 amino acids. V trimming: 3 bases; J trimming: 7 bases; junction bases outside the gene matches: 1. CDR3 DNA sequence: TGCAGCGTTGAGGGGACAGGGGGTGAAAAACTGTTTTTT. Protein sequence: CSVEGTGGEKLFF. Using reference TRBV29-1 and TRBJ1-4 for the parts outside the CDR3, the full variable domain is SAVISQKPSRDICQRGTSLTIQCQVDSQVTMMFWYRQQPGQSLTLIATANQGSEATYESGFVIDKFPISRPNLTFSTLTVSNMSPEDSSIYLCSVEGTGGEKLFFGSGTQLSVL.

The chain uses TRBV4-2 and TRBJ2-1, with D possibly TRBD2 on 6 matching bases. The CDR3 has 13 residues. Germline CDR1 reads LGHNA; CDR2 reads YNFKEQ. Deletions cut 0 bases from V and 15 bases from J, with 15 bases between. CDR3 coding DNA: TGTGCCAGCAGCCAAGATCAGGAGGGTTTGATGTTCTTC. This encodes CASSQDQEGLMFF.